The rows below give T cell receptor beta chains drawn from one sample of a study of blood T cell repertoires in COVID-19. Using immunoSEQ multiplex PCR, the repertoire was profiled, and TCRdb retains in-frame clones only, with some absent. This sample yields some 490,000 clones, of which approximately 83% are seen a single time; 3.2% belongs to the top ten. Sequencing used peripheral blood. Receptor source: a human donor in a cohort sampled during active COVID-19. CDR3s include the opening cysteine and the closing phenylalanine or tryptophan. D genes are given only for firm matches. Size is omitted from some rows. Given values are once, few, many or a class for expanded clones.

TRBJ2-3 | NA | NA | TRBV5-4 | TGTGCCAGCAGCCCCAAAATTGGCCCAGATACGCAGTATTTT | CASSPKIGPDTQYF
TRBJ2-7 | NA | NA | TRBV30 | TGTGCCTGGAGTGGCCAGGTTGTAGCCTACGAGCAGTACTTC | CAWSGQVVAYEQYF
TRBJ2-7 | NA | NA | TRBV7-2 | TGTGCCAGCAGCTCTCCGGCAGGCGGGATTTACGAGCAGTACTTC | CASSSPAGGIYEQYF
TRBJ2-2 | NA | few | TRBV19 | TGTGCCAGTAGCCCCACAGGGATGAACACCGGGGAGCTGTTTTTT | CASSPTGMNTGELFF
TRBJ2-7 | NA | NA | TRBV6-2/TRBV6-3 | TGTGCCAGCAGTTACGGCGGGGCAGGCCACTACGAGCAGTACTTC | CASSYGGAGHYEQYF
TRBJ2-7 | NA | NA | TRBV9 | TGTGCCAGCAGCGGGGGACACCACTACGAGCAGTACTTC | CASSGGHHYEQYF
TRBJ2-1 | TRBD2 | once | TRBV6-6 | TGTGCCAGCAGTCCCGGGACTAGCGGGTTCTCCTACAATGAGCAGTTCTTC | CASSPGTSGFSYNEQFF
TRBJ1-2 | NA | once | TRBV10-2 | TGCGCCAGCAGTCCCGGGATCTTATATGGCTACACCTTC | CASSPGILYGYTF
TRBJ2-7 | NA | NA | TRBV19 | TGTGCCAGTAGGGGGGCCGGACCATACGAGCAGTACTTC | CASRGAGPYEQYF
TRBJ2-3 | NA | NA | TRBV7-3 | TGTGCCAGCAGCTCCCAGGGTATAGGGGTCAGCACAGATACGCAGTATTTT | CASSSQGIGVSTDTQYF
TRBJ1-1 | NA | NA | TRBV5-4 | TGTGCCAGCAGCTTGTACACAAGGAGTGAAGCTTTCTTT | CASSLYTRSEAFF
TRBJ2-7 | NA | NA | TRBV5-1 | TGCGCCAGCAGCTTTCTACTGAGCTCCTACGAGCAGTACTTC | CASSFLLSSYEQYF
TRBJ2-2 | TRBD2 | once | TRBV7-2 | TGTGCCAGCAGCTTAGTAGGAGGACTAGGGGCCGGGGAGCTGTTTTTT | CASSLVGGLGAGELFF
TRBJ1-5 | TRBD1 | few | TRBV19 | TGTGCCAGTAGTCCAGACAGGGGGCTTCAGCCCCAGCATTTT | CASSPDRGLQPQHF
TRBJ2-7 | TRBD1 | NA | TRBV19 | TGTGCCAGTAGCGACAGGGGGCGGACTTCCTACGAGCAGTACTTC | CASSDRGRTSYEQYF
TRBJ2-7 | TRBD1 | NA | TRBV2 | TGTGCCAGCAGTTCCGGGACAGGGAGGGAGCAGTACTTC | CASSSGTGREQYF
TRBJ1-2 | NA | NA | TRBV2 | TGTGCCCAGCGCGGACAAAGACGATACACCTTC | CAQRGQRRYTF
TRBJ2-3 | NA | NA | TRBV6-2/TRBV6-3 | TGTGCCAGCAGTTTCGGTCTCACAGATACGCAGTATTTT | CASSFGLTDTQYF
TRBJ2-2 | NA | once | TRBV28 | TGTGCCAGCAGCCCCCATGGTGGAGTCGAGGCCGGGGAGCTGTTTTTT | CASSPHGGVEAGELFF
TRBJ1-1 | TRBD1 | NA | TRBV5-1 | TGCGCCAGCAGCTTTAATCCGGGACAGGGGACGAACACTGAAGCTTTCTTT | CASSFNPGQGTNTEAFF
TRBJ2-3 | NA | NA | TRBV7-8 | TGTGCCAGCAGCCCCTTGACAAGCACAGATACGCAGTATTTT | CASSPLTSTDTQYF
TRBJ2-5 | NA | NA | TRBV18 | TGTGCCAGCTCACCTCTGACAGGTTTACAAGAGACCCAGTACTTC | CASSPLTGLQETQYF
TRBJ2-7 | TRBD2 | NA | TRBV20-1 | TGCAGTGCTAGTGGGGCTAGCGGGAGAAGTTCCTCCGAGCAGTACTTC | CSASGASGRSSSEQYF
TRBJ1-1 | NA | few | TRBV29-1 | TGCAGCGTTGATCGGGTCTATGGCACTGAAGCTTTCTTT | CSVDRVYGTEAFF
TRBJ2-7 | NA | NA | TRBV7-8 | TGTGCCAGCATGGGGGACTCCGCTGGGCAGCAGTACTTC | CASMGDSAGQQYF
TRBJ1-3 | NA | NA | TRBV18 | TGTGCCAGCTACCAGGACAGATACTCTGGAAACACCATATATTTT | CASYQDRYSGNTIYF
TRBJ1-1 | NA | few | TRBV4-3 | TGCGCCAGCAGCCAAGTACAGGGTTCCGGTAACACTGAAGCTTTCTTT | CASSQVQGSGNTEAFF